These 16 T cell receptor beta chains were sequenced from one sample in a study of OX40 agonist ivuxolimab in advanced cancers. Repertoires were generated with immunoSEQ multiplex PCR, while TCRdb's copy carries only in-frame clones and drops some. The top ten clones hold approximately 2.1% of a sample with fewer than 70,000 clones, around 86% of them seen once. The input for sequencing was CD4+ or CD8+ T cells sorted from blood, taken in a trial of the OX40 agonist ivuxolimab. All receptors come from an adult with an advanced solid tumor such as melanoma, head and neck, liver or kidney cancer.

This clone was seen a handful of times. This chain connects TRBV29-1 to TRBJ1-2; D gene ambiguous. V was shortened by 6 bases and J by 4 bases, with 9 bases between the two germline ends. Germline values: CDR1 SQVTM, CDR2 ANQGSEA. CDR3 length: 11 amino acids. Here the CDR3 reads CSVRAGYGYTF. The CDR3 DNA follows: TGCAGCGTCCGGGCTGGCTATGGCTACACCTTC. Combining the CDR3 with reference TRBV29-1 and TRBJ1-2 gives the whole variable domain SAVISQKPSRDICQRGTSLTIQCQVDSQVTMMFWYRQQPGQSLTLIATANQGSEATYESGFVIDKFPISRPNLTFSTLTVSNMSPEDSSIYLCSVRAGYGYTFGSGTRLTVV.

In this sample, this clone turned up once. CDR3 protein: CASSLGSGRNEKLFF. The CDR3 DNA is TGTGCCAGCAGCTTAGGTTCCGGCCGTAATGAAAAACTGTTTTTT. The chain links TRBV7-8 to TRBJ1-4; D is unresolved. Trimming removed 1 base at V and 4 bases at J, with 10 bases between. The CDR3 spans 15 residues. Germline V lookup: CDR1 SGHVS, CDR2 FQNEAQ.

This chain uses TRBV18 with TRBJ2-1; TRBD2 matches at 8 bases. This CDR3 spans 18 amino acids. CDR1 KGHSH and CDR2 LQKENI come from the germline V gene. Losses at the gene ends were 3 bases for V and 1 base for J; bases not matched to a gene: 11. Here the CDR3 DNA reads TGTGCCAGCTCACCTCCTTTGGGTAGCGGGGTTTCCTACAATGAGCAGTTCTTC. It codes for CASSPPLGSGVSYNEQFF.

This chain joins TRBV6-6 and TRBJ2-5; a possible D gene is TRBD2 (6 bases). V was cut by 6 bases and J by 1 base, with 15 bases left in between. The CDR3 totals 15 residues. Germline CDR1 reads MNHNY; CDR2 reads SVGAGI (reference sequence). The CDR3 is CASSHLGSTQETQYF. Here the CDR3 DNA reads TGTGCCAGCAGCCACCTCGGGAGTACCCAAGAGACCCAGTACTTC.

The rearrangement links TRBV11-2 to TRBJ2-5; possible D gene TRBD2, 7 bases. The CDR3 runs to 14 residues. The V end lost 5 bases, the J end lost 1 base, and 11 bases lay between the germline ends. Per the germline V gene, CDR1 is SGHAT and CDR2 is FQNNGV. CDR3 in DNA: TGTGCCAGCAGCCCAAGGGGGGGCCAAGAGACCCAGTACTTC. It translates to CASSPRGGQETQYF.

The chain has TRBV6-1 and TRBJ1-4; 8 positions match TRBD1. CDR1 MNHNS and CDR2 SASEGT come from the germline V gene. With V trimmed by 5 bases and J by 8 bases, 1 base remained unmatched. The CDR3 extends over 12 amino acids. The CDR3 here is CASSWTGEKLFF. The CDR3 region has the DNA TGTGCCAGCAGTTGGACAGGGGAAAAACTGTTTTTT.

J is TRBJ2-7 and V is TRBV19, with 9 positions matching TRBD2. V gave up 7 bases and J gave up 0 bases; unmatched junction bases: 7. CDR3 size: 15 residues. From germline, CDR1 is LNHDA and CDR2 SQIVND (reference sequence). CDR3 sequence: CASTASGTFSYEQYF. DNA for the CDR3: TGTGCCAGTACCGCTAGCGGGACGTTCTCCTACGAGCAGTACTTC.

V usage is TRBV2 and J usage is TRBJ2-7; D remains ambiguous. This CDR3 region has 13 residues. The germline CDR1 and CDR2 sequences are SNHLY and FYNNEI. V lost 4 bases, J lost 4 bases, and 11 bases lay in between. The CDR3 DNA sequence: TGTGCCAGCAGTGGTGGGGTCTGGTACGAGCAGTACTTC. Its protein product is CASSGGVWYEQYF.

V is TRBV29-1 and J is TRBJ1-1; 9 bases match TRBD1. This CDR3 contains 14 residues. The germline V gene encodes CDR1 SQVTM and CDR2 ANQGSEA. The junction had 5 bases not matched to a gene; V was cut back by 3 bases and J by 3 bases. The CDR3 nucleotides read TGCAGCGTTGACGCGACAGGGGGTTACACTGAAGCTTTCTTT. Its translation is CSVDATGGYTEAFF.

This rearrangement joins TRBV27 to TRBJ2-7; D is perhaps TRBD1 or TRBD2 (5 bases each). The germline V gene encodes CDR1 MNHEY and CDR2 SMNVEV (reference sequence). Trimming left V 5 bases short and J 7 bases short, with 18 bases between. This CDR3 comprises 14 residues. The CDR3 DNA follows: TGTGCCAGCAGTCAGAGCGTCGGGGCCGGGGAGCAGTACTTC. This gives the protein CASSQSVGAGEQYF.

This clone was detected only a few times. The rearrangement uses TRBV10-3 and TRBJ2-7; D uncertain. Trimming stripped 4 bases from V and 0 bases from J, with 7 bases between. The CDR3 is made up of 13 amino acids. CDR1 is ENHRY and CDR2 is SYGVKD in the germline V gene. The DNA of the CDR3 is TGTGCCATCAGTGGGGCAAGCTCCTACGAGCAGTACTTC. Its protein is CAISGASSYEQYF.

This clone was detected only once. The gene calls are TRBV9 and TRBJ1-6; D ambiguous. This CDR3 comprises 16 residues. Germline values: CDR1 SGDLS, CDR2 YYNGEE. V was clipped by 1 base and J by 4 bases, with 12 bases between them. This CDR3 is CASSVSDGPYNSPLHF. CDR3 in DNA: TGTGCCAGCAGCGTAAGCGACGGGCCTTATAATTCACCCCTCCACTTT.

This chain uses TRBV5-4 with TRBJ1-2; possible D gene TRBD1, 5 bases. V was cut by 1 base and J by 0 bases, with 10 bases left in between. The CDR3 totals 15 residues. Germline lookup yields CDR1 SGHNT and CDR2 YYREEE (reference sequence). Here the CDR3 reads CASSLQGNTNYGYTF. CDR3 coding DNA: TGTGCCAGCAGCTTGCAGGGTAACACTAACTATGGCTACACCTTC.

The rearrangement uses TRBV19 and TRBJ2-1; D possibly corresponds to TRBD2 (5 bases). CDR1 is LNHDA and CDR2 is SQIVND in the germline V gene (reference sequence). V was pared by 5 bases and J by 7 bases, with 21 bases between. The CDR3 spans 16 residues. CDR3 sequence reads: CASSSRGSMGGNEQFF. The CDR3 bases are TGTGCCAGTAGTTCCCGGGGTAGCATGGGTGGAAATGAGCAGTTCTTC.

This clone appeared a few times. V is TRBV23-1 and J is TRBJ2-4; the D gene could be TRBD1 or TRBD2 (5 bases each). TRBV23-1 belongs to the ORF category, with a function that is uncertain. V was trimmed by 3 bases and J by 1 base, leaving 13 bases between them. The CDR3 sequence is 16 residues long. The CDR3 DNA reads TGCGCCAGCAGTCAGCAACAAGAGGGGGCCAAAAACATTCAGTACTTC. This translates into CASSQQQEGAKNIQYF.

This chain uses TRBV6-5 with TRBJ1-1; TRBD1 is a possible D gene (5 bases). The germline gives CDR1 MNHEY, CDR2 SVGAGI. The CDR3 extends over 11 amino acids. The germline V and J ends were trimmed by 11 bases and 1 base, with 8 bases remaining between them. The CDR3 nucleotides are TGTGCCGTGGGGGGGAACACTGAAGCTTTCTTT. Amino acid sequence: CAVGGNTEAFF.